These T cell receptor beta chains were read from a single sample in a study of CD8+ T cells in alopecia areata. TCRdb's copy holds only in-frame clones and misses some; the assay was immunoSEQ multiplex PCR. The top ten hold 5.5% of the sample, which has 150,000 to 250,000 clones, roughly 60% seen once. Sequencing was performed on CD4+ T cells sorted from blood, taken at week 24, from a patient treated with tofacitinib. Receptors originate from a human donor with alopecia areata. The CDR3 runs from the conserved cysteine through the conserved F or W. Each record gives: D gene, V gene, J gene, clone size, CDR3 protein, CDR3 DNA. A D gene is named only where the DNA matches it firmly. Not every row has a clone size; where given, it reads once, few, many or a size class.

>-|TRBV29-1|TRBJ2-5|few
CSVEIGGALVETQYF
TGCAGCGTTGAAATAGGCGGGGCGCTTGTGGAGACCCAGTACTTC
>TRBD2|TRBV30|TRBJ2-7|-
CAWSGGLADYEQYF
TGTGCCTGGAGTGGGGGACTAGCGGACTACGAGCAGTACTTC
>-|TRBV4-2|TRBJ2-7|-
CASSSAGSYEQYF
TGTGCCAGCAGCTCCGCCGGCTCCTACGAGCAGTACTTC
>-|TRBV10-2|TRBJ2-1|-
CASRLAGANEQFF
TGCGCCAGCAGGCTAGCTGGTGCCAATGAGCAGTTCTTC
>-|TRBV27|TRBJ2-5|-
CASSFWTTVGEETQYF
TGTGCCAGCAGTTTTTGGACAACGGTAGGGGAAGAGACCCAGTACTTC
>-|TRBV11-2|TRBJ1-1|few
CASSLTARVAEAFF
TGTGCCAGCAGCTTAACGGCAAGGGTGGCTGAAGCTTTCTTT
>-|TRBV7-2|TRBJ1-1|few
CASSGHRNTEAFF
TGTGCCAGCAGCGGCCACAGGAACACTGAAGCTTTCTTT
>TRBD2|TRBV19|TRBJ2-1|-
CASSILLAGVGEQFF
TGTGCCAGTAGTATCCTCCTAGCGGGAGTTGGGGAGCAGTTCTTC
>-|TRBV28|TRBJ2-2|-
CASSSPGENTGELFF
TGTGCCAGCAGTTCCCCGGGAGAGAACACCGGGGAGCTGTTTTTT
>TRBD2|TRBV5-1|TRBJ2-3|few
CASSLGGTSGADTQYF
TGCGCCAGCAGCTTGGGAGGGACTAGCGGTGCAGATACGCAGTATTTT
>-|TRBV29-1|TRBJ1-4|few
CSARSNEKLFF
TGCAGCGCTCGATCGAATGAAAAACTGTTTTTT
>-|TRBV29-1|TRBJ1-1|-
CSVARGLNTEAFF
TGCAGCGTCGCCAGGGGCCTGAACACTGAAGCTTTCTTT
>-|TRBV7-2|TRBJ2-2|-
CASSSTNTGELFF
TGTGCCAGCAGCTCCACGAACACCGGGGAGCTGTTTTTT
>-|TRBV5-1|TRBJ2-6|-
CASSLDTISGANVLTF
TGCGCCAGCAGCCTGGACACTATCTCTGGGGCCAACGTCCTGACTTTC
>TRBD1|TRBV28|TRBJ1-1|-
CASSLAQGQGLYTEAFF
TGTGCCAGCAGTTTGGCCCAGGGACAGGGGCTGTACACTGAAGCTTTCTTT
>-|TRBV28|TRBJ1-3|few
CASSLPGLTGNTIYF
TGTGCCAGCAGTTTACCCGGACTGACTGGAAACACCATATATTTT
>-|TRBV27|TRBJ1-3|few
CASSRGGFGNTIYF
TGTGCCAGCAGCCGCGGGGGGTTCGGAAACACCATATATTTT
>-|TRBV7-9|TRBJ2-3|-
CASSPGTGRPDTQYF
TGTGCCAGCAGCCCGGGGACGGGGAGGCCAGATACGCAGTATTTT
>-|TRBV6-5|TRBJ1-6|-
CASSLNRERSPLHF
TGTGCCAGCAGTTTAAACAGAGAGCGTTCACCCCTCCACTTT
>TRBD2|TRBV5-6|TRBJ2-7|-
CASSSTSGNTYEQYF
TGTGCCAGCAGCTCGACTAGCGGGAACACCTACGAGCAGTACTTC
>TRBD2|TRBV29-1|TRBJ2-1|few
CSAHPTSGHVNEQFF
TGCAGCGCCCACCCCACTAGCGGGCATGTGAATGAGCAGTTCTTC
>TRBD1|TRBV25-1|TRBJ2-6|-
CASSTQTGGSSGANVLTF
TGTGCCAGCAGTACCCAGACAGGGGGTTCCTCTGGGGCCAACGTCCTGACTTTC
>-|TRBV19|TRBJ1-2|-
CASSAGRYGYTF
TGTGCCAGTAGTGCGGGGAGGTACGGCTACACCTTC
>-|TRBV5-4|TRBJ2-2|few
CASSTSTGELFF
TGTGCCAGCAGCACTTCCACCGGGGAGCTGTTTTTT
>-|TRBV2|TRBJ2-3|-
CASSDPSDSTDTQYF
TGTGCCAGCAGTGATCCGTCGGACTCCACAGATACGCAGTATTTT
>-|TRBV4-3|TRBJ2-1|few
CASSQDIHSRQFF
TGCGCCAGCAGCCAAGATATTCATTCTAGGCAGTTCTTC
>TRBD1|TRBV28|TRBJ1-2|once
CASSSGTGNYGYTF
TGTGCCAGCAGTTCCGGGACAGGCAACTATGGCTACACCTTC
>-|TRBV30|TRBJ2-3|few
CAWRSRETTDTQYF
TGTGCCTGGAGATCCAGGGAGACCACAGATACGCAGTATTTT
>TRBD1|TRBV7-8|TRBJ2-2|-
CSGTENTGELFF
TGTTCCGGGACAGAGAACACCGGGGAGCTGTTTTTT
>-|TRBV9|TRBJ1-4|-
CASSRENEKLFF
TGTGCCAGCAGCCGGGAGAATGAAAAACTGTTTTTT
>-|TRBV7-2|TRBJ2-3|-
CASSPALEADTQYF
TGTGCCAGCAGCCCCGCGCTAGAAGCAGATACGCAGTATTTT
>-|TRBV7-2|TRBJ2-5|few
CASSAAGTLQETQYF
TGTGCCAGCAGCGCAGCCGGGACACTACAAGAGACCCAGTACTTC
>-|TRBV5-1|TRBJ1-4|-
CASSLVLGEKLFF
TGCGCCAGCAGCTTGGTCTTGGGTGAAAAACTGTTTTTT
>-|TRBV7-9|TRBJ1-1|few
CASSLDPNTEAFF
TGTGCCAGCAGCTTAGATCCGAACACTGAAGCTTTCTTT
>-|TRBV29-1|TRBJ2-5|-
CSNLQGPGQETQYF
TGCAGCAATTTACAGGGACCGGGACAAGAGACCCAGTACTTC
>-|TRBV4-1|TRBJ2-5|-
CASSQEETQYF
TGCGCCAGCAGCCAAGAGGAGACCCAGTACTTC
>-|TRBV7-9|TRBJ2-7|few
CASSLVWKGEQYF
TGTGCCAGCAGCTTAGTGTGGAAAGGCGAGCAGTACTTC
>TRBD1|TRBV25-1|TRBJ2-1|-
CASSLQGQPPYNEQFF
TGTGCCAGCAGTCTCCAGGGACAGCCCCCCTACAATGAGCAGTTCTTC
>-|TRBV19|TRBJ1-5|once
CASSMKTGGRSNQPQHF
TGTGCCAGTAGTATGAAGACTGGCGGCCGTAGCAATCAGCCCCAGCATTTT
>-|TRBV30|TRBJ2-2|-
CAWSGQNTGELFF
TGTGCCTGGAGTGGACAGAACACCGGGGAGCTGTTTTTT
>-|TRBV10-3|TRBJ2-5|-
CAISLIQGRQETQYF
TGTGCCATCAGTCTAATACAGGGGAGGCAAGAGACCCAGTACTTC
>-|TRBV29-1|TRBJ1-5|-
CSVVLAAGNQPQHF
TGCAGCGTTGTGTTGGCCGCGGGCAATCAGCCCCAGCATTTT
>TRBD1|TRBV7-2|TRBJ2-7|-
CASSPRTGDGEQYF
TGTGCCAGCAGCCCGAGGACAGGGGACGGCGAGCAGTACTTC
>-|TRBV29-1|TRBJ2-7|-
CSVEAGGHVSYEQYF
TGCAGCGTTGAAGCAGGGGGGCATGTCTCCTACGAGCAGTACTTC
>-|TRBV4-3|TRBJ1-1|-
CASSRAVGRTEAFF
TGCGCCAGCAGCCGAGCGGTGGGTAGGACTGAAGCTTTCTTT
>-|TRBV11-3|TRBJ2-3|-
CASSSGGEGTQYF
TGTGCCAGCAGCTCCGGGGGTGAGGGTACGCAGTATTTT
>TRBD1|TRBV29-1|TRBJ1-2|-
CSVGRDRGQGYTF
TGCAGCGTTGGAAGGGACAGGGGGCAAGGCTACACCTTC
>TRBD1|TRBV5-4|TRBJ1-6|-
CASSFEQGNSPLHF
TGTGCCAGCAGCTTTGAACAGGGGAATTCACCCCTCCACTTT
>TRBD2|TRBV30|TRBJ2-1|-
CAWSTQVTSGRRNEQFF
TGTGCCTGGAGTACTCAAGTTACTAGCGGGAGGCGCAATGAGCAGTTCTTC
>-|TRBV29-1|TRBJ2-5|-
CSGIYQETQYF
TGCAGCGGGATTTACCAAGAGACCCAGTACTTC
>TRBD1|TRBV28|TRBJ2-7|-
CASSPPGTGKHEQYF
TGTGCCAGCAGTCCGCCCGGGACAGGGAAGCACGAGCAGTACTTC
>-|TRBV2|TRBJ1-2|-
CASSLLAVNYGYTF
TGTGCCAGCAGTCTTCTCGCCGTTAACTATGGCTACACCTTC
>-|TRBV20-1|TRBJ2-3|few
CSATRDTQYF
TGCAGTGCTACTAGGGATACGCAGTATTTT
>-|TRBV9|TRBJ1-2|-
CASSVGVSFNYGYTF
TGTGCCAGCAGCGTAGGAGTCAGTTTTAACTATGGCTACACCTTC
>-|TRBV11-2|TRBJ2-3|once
CASSLARETDTQYF
TGTGCCAGCAGCCTAGCCAGGGAGACAGATACGCAGTATTTT
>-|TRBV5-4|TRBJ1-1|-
CASSPLQGMNTEAFF
TGTGCCAGCAGCCCCTTACAGGGTATGAACACTGAAGCTTTCTTT